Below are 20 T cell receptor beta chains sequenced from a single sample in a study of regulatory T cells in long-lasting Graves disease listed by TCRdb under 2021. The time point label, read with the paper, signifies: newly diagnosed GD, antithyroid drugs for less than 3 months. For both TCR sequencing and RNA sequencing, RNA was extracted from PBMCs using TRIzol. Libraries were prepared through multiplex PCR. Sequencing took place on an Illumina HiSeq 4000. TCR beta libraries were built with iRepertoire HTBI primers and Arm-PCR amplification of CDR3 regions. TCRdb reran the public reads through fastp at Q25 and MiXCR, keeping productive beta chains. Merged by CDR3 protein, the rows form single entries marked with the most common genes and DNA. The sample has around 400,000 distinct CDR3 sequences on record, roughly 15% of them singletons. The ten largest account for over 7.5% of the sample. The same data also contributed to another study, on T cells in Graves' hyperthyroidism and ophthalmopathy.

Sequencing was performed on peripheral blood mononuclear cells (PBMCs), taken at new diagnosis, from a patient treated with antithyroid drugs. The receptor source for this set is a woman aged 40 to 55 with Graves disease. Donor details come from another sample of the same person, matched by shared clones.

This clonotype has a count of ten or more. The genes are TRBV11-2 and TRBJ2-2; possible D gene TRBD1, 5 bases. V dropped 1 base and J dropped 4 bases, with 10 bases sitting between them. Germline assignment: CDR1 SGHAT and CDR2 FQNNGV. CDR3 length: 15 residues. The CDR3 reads CASSLGAQVTGELFF. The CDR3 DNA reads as TGTGCCAGCAGCTTAGGCGCACAGGTCACCGGGGAGCTGTTTTTT.

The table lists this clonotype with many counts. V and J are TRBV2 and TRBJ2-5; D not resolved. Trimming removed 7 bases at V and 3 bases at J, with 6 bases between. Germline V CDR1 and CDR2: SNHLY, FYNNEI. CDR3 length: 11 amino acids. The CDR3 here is CASMLEETQYF. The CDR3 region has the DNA TGTGCCAGCATGTTGGAAGAGACCCAGTACTTC.

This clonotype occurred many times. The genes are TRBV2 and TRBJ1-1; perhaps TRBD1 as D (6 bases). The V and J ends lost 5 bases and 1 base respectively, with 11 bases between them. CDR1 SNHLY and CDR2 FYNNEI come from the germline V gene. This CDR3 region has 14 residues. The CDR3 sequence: CASSWTEANTEAFF. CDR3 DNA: TGTGCCAGCAGTTGGACAGAGGCGAACACTGAAGCTTTCTTT.

CDR3 amino acids: CASSLDHLSGNTIYF. CDR3 DNA: TGTGCCAGCAGTTTAGATCATCTCTCTGGAAACACCATATATTTT. The chain combines TRBV27 with TRBJ1-3; D is ambiguous. This CDR3 comprises 15 residues. Germline values: CDR1 MNHEY, CDR2 SMNVEV (reference sequence). V dropped 2 bases and J dropped 0 bases, with 8 bases sitting between them.

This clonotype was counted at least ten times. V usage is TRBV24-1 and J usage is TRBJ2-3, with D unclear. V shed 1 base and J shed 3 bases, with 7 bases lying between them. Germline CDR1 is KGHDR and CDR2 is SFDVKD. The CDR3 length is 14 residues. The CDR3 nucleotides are TGTGCCACCAGTGATTTCTACGCGACAGATACGCAGTATTTT. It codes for CATSDFYATDTQYF.

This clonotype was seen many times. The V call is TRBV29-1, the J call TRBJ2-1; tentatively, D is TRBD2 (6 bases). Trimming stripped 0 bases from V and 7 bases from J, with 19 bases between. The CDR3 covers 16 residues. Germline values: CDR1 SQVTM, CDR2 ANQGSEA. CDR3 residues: CSVEDPQGGMGNEQFF. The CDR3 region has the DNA TGCAGCGTTGAAGATCCCCAGGGAGGCATGGGGAATGAGCAGTTCTTC.

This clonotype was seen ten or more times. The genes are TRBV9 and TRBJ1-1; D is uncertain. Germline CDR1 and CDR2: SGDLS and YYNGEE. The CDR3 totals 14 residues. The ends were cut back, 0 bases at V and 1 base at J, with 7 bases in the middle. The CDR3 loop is CASSVGGANTEAFF. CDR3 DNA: TGTGCCAGCAGCGTAGGAGGAGCGAACACTGAAGCTTTCTTT. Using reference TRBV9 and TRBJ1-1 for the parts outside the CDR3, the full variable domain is DSGVTQTPKHLITATGQRVTLRCSPRSGDLSVYWYQQSLDQGLQFLIQYYNGEERAKGNILERFSAQQFPDLHSELNLSSLELGDSALYFCASSVGGANTEAFFGQGTRLTVV.

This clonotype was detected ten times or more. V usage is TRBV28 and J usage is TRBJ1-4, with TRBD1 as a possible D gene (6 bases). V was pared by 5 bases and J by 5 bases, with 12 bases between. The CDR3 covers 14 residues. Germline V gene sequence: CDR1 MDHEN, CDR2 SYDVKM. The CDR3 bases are TGTGCCAGCAGTGGGAAGGGGACAAATGAAAAACTGTTTTTT. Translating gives CASSGKGTNEKLFF.

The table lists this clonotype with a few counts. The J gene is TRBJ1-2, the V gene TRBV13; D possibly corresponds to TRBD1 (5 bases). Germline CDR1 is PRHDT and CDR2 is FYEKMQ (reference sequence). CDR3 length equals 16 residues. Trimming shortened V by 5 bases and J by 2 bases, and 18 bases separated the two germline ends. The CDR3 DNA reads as TGTGCCAGCAGCGGGCCGGACACCAGTTTGAACTATGGCTACACCTTC. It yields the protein CASSGPDTSLNYGYTF.

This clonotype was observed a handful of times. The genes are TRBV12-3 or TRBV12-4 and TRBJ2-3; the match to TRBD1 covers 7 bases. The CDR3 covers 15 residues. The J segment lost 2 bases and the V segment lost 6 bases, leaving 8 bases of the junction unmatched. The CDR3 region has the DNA TGTGCCAGCAGACAAACCGACAGGGCCACAGATACGCAGTATTTT. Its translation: CASRQTDRATDTQYF.

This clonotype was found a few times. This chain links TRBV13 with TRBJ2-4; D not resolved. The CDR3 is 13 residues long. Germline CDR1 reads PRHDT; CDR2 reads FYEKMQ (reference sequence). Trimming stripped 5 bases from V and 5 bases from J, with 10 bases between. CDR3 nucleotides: TGTGCCAGCAGCGGCGAAAAGGAAAACATTCAGTACTTC. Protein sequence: CASSGEKENIQYF. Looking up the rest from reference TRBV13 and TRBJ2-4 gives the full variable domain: AAGVIQSPRHLIKEKRETATLKCYPIPRHDTVYWYQQGPGQDPQFLISFYEKMQSDKGSIPDRFSAQQFSDYHSELNMSSLELGDSALYFCASSGEKENIQYFGAGTRLSVL.

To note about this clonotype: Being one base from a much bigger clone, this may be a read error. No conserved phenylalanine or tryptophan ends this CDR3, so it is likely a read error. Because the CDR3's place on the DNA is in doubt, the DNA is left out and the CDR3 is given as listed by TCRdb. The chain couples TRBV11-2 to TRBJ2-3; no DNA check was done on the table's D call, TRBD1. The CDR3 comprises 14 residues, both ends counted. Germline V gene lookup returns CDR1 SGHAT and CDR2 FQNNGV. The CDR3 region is CASSLGAGDNEQFL.

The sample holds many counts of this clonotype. CDR3 nucleotide sequence: TGTGCCACCAGCAGAGATCTCGGACAGGGGAGCTCACCCCTCCACTTT. It is translated as CATSRDLGQGSSPLHF. The chain has TRBV15 and TRBJ1-6; TRBD1 matches 9 bases. The V gene end was trimmed by 0 bases and the J gene end by 10 bases; junction bases not matched to a gene: 7. The CDR3 runs 16 residues. The germline V gene encodes CDR1 LNHNV and CDR2 YYDKDF (reference sequence).

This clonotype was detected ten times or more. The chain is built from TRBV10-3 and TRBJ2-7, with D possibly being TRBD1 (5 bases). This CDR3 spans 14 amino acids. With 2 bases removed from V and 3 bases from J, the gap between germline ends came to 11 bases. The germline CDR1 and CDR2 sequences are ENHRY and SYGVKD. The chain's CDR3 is CAISERGGYYEQYF. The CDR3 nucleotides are TGTGCCATCAGTGAGAGGGGCGGATACTACGAGCAGTACTTC.

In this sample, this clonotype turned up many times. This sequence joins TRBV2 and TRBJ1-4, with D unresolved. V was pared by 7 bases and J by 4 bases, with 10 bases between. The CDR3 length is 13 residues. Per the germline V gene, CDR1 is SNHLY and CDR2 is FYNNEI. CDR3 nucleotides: TGTGCCAGCACCAGAGATTATAATGAAAAACTGTTTTTT. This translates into CASTRDYNEKLFF.

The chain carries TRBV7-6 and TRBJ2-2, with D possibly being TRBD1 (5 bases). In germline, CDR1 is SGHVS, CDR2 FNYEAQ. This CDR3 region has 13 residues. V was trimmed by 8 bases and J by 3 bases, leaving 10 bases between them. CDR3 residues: CASEQDYTGELFF. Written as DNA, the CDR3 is TGTGCCAGCGAACAGGATTACACCGGGGAGCTGTTTTTT.

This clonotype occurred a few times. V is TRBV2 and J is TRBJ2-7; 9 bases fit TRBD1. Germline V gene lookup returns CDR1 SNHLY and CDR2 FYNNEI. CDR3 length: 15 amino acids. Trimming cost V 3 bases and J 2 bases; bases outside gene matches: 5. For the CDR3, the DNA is TGTGCCAGCAGTGATGCCCGGGACAGGGCCTACGAGCAGTACTTC. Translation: CASSDARDRAYEQYF. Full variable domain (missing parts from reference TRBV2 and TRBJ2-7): EPEVTQTPSHQVTQMGQEVILRCVPISNHLYFYWYRQILGQKVEFLVSFYNNEISEKSEIFDDQFSVERPDGSNFTLKIRSTKLEDSAMYFCASSDARDRAYEQYFGPGTRLTVT.

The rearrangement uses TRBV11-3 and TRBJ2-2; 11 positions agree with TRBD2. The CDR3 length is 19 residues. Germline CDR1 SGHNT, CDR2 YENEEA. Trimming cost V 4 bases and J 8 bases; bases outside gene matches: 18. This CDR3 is CASSSGGTSGLGLTGELFF. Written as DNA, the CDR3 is TGTGCCAGCAGCTCAGGGGGGACTAGCGGACTCGGACTCACTGGGGAGCTGTTTTTT.

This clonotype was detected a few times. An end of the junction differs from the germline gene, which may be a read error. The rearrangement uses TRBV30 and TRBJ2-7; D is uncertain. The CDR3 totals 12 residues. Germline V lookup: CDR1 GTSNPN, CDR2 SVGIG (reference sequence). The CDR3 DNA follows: TGTGCCTGGAGTGTCAGAGGATACGGGCAGTACTTC. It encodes CAWSVRGYGQYF.

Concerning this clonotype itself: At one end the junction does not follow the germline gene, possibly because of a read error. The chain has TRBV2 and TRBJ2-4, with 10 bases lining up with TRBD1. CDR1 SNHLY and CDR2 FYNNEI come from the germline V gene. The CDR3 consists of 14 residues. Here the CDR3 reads CTSTRDRGANIQYF. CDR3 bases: TGTACCAGCACCCGGGACAGGGGCGCGAACATTCAGTACTTC.